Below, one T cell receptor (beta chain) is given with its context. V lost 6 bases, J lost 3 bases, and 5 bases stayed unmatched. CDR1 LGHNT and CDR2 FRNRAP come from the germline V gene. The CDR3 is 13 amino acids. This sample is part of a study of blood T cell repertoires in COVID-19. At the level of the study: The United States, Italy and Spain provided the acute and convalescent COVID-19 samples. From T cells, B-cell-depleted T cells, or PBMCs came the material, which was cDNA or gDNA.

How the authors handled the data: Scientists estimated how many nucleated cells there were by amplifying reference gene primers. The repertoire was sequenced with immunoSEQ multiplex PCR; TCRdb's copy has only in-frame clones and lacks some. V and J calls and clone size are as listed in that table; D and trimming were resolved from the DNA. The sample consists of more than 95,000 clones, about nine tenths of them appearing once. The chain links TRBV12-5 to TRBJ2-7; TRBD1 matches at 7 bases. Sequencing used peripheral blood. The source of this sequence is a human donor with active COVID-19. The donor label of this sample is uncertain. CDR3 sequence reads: CASGAGTVYEQYF. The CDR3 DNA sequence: TGTGCTAGTGGCGCCGGGACAGTCTACGAGCAGTACTTC.